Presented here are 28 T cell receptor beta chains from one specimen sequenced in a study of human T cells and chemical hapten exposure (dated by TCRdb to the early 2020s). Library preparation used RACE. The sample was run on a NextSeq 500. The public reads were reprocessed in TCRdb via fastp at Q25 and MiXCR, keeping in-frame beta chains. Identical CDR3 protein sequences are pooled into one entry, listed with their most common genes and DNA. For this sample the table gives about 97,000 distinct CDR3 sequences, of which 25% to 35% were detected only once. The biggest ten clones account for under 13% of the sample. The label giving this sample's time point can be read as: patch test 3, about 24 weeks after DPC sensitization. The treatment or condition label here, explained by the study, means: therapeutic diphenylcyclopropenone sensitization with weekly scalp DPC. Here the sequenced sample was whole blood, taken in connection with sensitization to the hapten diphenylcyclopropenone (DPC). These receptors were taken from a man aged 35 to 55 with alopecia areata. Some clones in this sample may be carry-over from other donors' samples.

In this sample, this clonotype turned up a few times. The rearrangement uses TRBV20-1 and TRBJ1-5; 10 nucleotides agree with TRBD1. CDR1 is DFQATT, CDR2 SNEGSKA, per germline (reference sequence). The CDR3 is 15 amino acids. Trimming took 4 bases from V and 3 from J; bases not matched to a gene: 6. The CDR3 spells CSAMRGQGFNQPQHF. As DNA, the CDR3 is TGCAGTGCTATGAGGGGACAGGGGTTCAATCAGCCCCAGCATTTT.

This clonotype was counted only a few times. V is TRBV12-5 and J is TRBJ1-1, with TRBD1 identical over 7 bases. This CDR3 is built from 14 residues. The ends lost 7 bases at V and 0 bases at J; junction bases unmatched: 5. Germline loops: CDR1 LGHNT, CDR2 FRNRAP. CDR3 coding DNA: TGTGCTAGTGCCGAGGGACAGCTGAACACTGAAGCTTTCTTT. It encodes CASAEGQLNTEAFF.

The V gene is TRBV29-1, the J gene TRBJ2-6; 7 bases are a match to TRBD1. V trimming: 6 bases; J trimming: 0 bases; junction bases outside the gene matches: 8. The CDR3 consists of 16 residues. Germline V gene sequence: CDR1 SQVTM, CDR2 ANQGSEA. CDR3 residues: CSVKGGLSSGANVLTF. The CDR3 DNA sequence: TGCAGCGTGAAAGGGGGCCTTAGCTCTGGGGCCAACGTCCTGACTTTC.

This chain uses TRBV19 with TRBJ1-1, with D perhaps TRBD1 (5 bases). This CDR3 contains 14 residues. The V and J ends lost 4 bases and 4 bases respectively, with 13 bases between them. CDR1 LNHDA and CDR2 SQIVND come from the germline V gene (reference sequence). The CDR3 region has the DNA TGTGCCAGTAGTACTGGACGGGGCGGCACTGAAGCTTTCTTT. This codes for CASSTGRGGTEAFF.

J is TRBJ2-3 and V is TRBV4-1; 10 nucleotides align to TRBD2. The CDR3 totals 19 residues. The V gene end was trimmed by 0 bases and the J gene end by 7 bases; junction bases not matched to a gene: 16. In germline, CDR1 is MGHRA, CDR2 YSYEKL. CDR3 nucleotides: TGCGCCAGCAGCCAAGATGGACTAGCGGTCCCGGGGATGGTAAATACGCAGTATTTT. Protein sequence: CASSQDGLAVPGMVNTQYF.

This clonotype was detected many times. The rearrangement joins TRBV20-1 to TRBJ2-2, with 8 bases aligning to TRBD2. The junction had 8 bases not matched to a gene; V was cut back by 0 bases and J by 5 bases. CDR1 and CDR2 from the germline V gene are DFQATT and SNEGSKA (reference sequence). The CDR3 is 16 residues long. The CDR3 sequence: CSARDLGLADTGELFF. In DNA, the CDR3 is TGCAGTGCTAGAGATCTCGGACTAGCTGATACCGGGGAGCTGTTTTTT.

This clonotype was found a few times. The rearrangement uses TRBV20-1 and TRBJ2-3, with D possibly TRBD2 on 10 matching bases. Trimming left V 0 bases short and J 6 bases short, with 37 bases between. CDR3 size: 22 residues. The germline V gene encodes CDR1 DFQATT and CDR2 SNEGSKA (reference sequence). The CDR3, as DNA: TGCAGTGCTAGAGACACGCAGAACAGGGGGCGGACTAGCGGAAGTAGTTGGGATACGCAGTATTTT. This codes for CSARDTQNRGRTSGSSWDTQYF.

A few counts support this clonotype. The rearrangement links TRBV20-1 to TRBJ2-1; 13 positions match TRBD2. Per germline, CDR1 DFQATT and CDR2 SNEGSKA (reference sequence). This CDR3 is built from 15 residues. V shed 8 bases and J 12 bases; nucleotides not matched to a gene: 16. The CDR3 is CSPLITSGRAVVQFF. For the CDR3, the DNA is TGCAGTCCTCTGATCACTAGCGGGAGGGCCGTCGTGCAGTTCTTC.

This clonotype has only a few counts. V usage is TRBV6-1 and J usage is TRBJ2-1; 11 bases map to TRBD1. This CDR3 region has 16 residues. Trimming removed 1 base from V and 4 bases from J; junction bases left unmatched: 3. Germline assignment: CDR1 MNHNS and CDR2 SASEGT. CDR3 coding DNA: TGTGCCAGCAGTGAAGGTGGGACAGGGGGATACAATGAGCAGTTCTTC. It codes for CASSEGGTGGYNEQFF.

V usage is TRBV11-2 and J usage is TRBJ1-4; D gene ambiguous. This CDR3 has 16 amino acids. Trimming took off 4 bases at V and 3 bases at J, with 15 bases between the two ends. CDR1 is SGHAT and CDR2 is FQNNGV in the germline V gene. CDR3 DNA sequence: TGTGCCAGCAGCTCCTTGCGGGGAGGGCCTAATGAAAAACTGTTTTTT. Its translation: CASSSLRGGPNEKLFF.

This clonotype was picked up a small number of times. CDR3 bases: TGTGCCAGCAGTTTGGGCGGGAGCCAAGAGACCCAGTACTTC. Protein sequence: CASSLGGSQETQYF. This chain uses TRBV12-3 or TRBV12-4 with TRBJ2-5; 7 nucleotides agree with TRBD2. The CDR3 is made up of 14 amino acids. The V gene end was trimmed by 3 bases and the J gene end by 1 base; junction bases not matched to a gene: 2.

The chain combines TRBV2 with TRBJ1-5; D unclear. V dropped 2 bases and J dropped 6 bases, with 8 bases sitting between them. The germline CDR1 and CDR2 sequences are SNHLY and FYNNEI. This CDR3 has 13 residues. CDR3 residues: CASSEWVSQPQHF. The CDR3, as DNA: TGTGCCAGCAGTGAATGGGTTAGTCAGCCCCAGCATTTT. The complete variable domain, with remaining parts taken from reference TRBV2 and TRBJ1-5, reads EPEVTQTPSHQVTQMGQEVILRCVPISNHLYFYWYRQILGQKVEFLVSFYNNEISEKSEIFDDQFSVERPDGSNFTLKIRSTKLEDSAMYFCASSEWVSQPQHFGDGTRLSIL.

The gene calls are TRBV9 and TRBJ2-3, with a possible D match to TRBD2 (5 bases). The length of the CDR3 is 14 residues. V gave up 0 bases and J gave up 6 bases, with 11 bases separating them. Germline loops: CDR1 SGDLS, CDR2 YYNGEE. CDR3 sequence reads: CASSVGAVGDTQYF. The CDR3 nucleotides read TGTGCCAGCAGCGTAGGAGCGGTGGGGGATACGCAGTATTTT. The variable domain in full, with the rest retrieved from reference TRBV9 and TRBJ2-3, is DSGVTQTPKHLITATGQRVTLRCSPRSGDLSVYWYQQSLDQGLQFLIQYYNGEERAKGNILERFSAQQFPDLHSELNLSSLELGDSALYFCASSVGAVGDTQYFGPGTRLTVL.

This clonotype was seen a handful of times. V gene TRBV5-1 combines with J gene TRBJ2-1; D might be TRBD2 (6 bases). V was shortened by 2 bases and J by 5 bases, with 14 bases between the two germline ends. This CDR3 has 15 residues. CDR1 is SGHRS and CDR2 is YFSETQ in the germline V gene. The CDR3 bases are TGCGCCAGCAGCTTATACGGGAGCCCCAACAATGAGCAGTTCTTC. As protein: CASSLYGSPNNEQFF.

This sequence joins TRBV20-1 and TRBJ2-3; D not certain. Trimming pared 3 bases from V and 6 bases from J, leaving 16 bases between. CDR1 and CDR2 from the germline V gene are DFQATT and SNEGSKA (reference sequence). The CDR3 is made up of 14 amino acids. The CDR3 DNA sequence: TGCAGTGCTAGCTCCTCCCAGATAGTGGATACGCAGTATTTT. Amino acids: CSASSSQIVDTQYF.

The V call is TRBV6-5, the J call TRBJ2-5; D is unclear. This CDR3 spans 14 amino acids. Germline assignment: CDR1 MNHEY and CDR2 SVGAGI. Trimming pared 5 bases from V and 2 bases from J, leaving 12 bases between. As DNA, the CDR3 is TGTGCCAGCAGTCTCTCGAGGATACAAGAGACCCAGTACTTC. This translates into CASSLSRIQETQYF.

CDR3 sequence reads: CASGGGIPVDGYTF. DNA of the CDR3: TGTGCCAGCGGGGGAGGGATCCCTGTAGATGGCTACACCTTC. The chain employs TRBV21-1 and TRBJ1-2. TRBV21-1 is a pseudogene. The CDR3 has 14 residues.

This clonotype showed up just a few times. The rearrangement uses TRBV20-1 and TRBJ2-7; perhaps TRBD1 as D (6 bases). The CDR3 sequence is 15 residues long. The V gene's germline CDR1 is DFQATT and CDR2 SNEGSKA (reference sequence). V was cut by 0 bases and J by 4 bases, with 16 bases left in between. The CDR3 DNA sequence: TGCAGTGCTAGAGATCGGGACAAGTCTTATTACGAGCAGTACTTC. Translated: CSARDRDKSYYEQYF.

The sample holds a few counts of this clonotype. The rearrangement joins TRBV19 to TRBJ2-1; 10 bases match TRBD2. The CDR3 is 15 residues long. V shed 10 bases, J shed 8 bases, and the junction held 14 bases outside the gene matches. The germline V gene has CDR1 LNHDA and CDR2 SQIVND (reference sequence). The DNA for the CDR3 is TGTGCCATTTCCCTTGTGGGGCTAGCGGGAGATGAGCAGTTCTTC. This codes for CAISLVGLAGDEQFF.

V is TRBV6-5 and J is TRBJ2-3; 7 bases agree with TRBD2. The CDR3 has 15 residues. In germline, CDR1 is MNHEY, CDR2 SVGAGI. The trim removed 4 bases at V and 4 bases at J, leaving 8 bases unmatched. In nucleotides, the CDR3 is TGTGCCAGCAGTTCATCAGGGAGGGCGGCAGATACGCAGTATTTT. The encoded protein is CASSSSGRAADTQYF.

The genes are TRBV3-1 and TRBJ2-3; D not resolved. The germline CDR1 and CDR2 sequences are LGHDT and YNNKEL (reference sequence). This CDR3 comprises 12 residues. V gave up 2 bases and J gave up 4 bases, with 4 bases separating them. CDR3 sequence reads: CASSQSSDTQYF. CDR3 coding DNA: TGTGCCAGCAGCCAAAGTTCAGATACGCAGTATTTT.

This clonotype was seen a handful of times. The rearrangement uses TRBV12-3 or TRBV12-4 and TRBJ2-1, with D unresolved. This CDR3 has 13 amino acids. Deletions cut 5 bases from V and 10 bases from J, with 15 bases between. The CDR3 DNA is TGTGCCAGCAGTCCAGTTCCGATGAGGGAGCAGTTCTTC. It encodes CASSPVPMREQFF.

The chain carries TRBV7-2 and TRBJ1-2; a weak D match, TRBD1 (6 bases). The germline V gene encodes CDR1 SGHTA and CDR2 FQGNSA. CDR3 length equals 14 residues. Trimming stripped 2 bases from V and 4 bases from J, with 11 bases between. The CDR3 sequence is CASSLPRGGYGYTF. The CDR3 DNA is TGTGCCAGCAGCTTACCCAGGGGTGGCTATGGCTACACCTTC.

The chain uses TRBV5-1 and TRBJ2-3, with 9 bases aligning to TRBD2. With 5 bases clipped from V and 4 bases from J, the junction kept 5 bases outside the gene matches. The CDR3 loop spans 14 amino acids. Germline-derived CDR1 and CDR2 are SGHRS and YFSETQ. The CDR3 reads CASRYSGSSDTQYF. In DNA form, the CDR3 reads TGCGCCAGCAGATATAGCGGGAGTTCAGATACGCAGTATTTT.

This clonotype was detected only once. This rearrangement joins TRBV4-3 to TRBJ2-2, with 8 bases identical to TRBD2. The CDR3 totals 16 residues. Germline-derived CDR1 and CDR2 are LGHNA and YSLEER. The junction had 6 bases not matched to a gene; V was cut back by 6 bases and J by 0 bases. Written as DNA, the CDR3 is TGCGCCAGCAGGACTAGCGTCGCACCGAACACCGGGGAGCTGTTTTTT. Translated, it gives CASRTSVAPNTGELFF.

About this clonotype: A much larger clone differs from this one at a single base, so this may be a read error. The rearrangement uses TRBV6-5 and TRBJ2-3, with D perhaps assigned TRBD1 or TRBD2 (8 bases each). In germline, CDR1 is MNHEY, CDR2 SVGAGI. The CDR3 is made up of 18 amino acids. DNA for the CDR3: TGTGCCAGCGCGAGGACAGGGCTAGTAGCGGGGTCCACAGATTCGCAGTATTTT. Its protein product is CASARTGLVAGSTDSQYF.

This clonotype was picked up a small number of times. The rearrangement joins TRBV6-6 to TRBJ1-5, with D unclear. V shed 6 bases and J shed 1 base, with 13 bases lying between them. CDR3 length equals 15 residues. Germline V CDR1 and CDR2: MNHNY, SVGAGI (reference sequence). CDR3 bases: TGTGCCAGCAGAATAAACGGGGTAAGCAATCAGCCCCAGCATTTT. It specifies CASRINGVSNQPQHF.

The CDR3 DNA sequence: TGTGCCATCAGTGAACGAGGGTCCTTCTACAATGAGCAGTTCTTC. As protein: CAISERGSFYNEQFF. The rearrangement joins TRBV10-3 to TRBJ2-1; TRBD2 might be the D (5 bases). This CDR3 is 15 amino acids long. The V gene lost 3 bases and the J gene lost 3 bases, with 12 bases spanning the gap. Germline values: CDR1 ENHRY, CDR2 SYGVKD.